This is a list of T cell receptor beta chains from one sample in a study of blood T cells in healthy people across ages. MiXCR, run by TCRdb on the 5' RACE reads, gives a single entry per CDR3 protein. The data show some 900,000 distinct CDR3 sequences, roughly 43% seen once. The sample was blood. The source of these receptors is a man aged 30 to 39 in good health. CDR3s include the opening cysteine and the closing phenylalanine or tryptophan.

V gene,CDR3 protein
TRBV6-1,CASNPGTAKAYEQYF
TRBV25-1,CARRNEQTGFYGYTF
TRBV7-9,CASSITGDRETQYF
TRBV6-6,CASSYSAAGIEKLFF
TRBV7-3,CASSLKGEYQETQYF
TRBV7-8,CASSQTGLVETQYF
TRBV20-1,CSAAPGASNEQFF
TRBV12-3/TRBV12-4,CASSSRQETAKNIQYF
TRBV10-3,CAVSDVTAGDTQYF
TRBV6-6,CASSYLQRMDEQYF
TRBV9,CASSPTPGYDEQYF
TRBV6-2/TRBV6-3,CASSYFWASGELPISYNEQFF
TRBV5-5,CASSFVGSLTEAFF
TRBV10-3,CAISSGSAGNEQFF
TRBV10-3,CAISGYGYTF
TRBV18,CASSRGTAGYSNQPQHF
TRBV6-5,CASSYSTWSGYTF
TRBV7-9,CASCLGELMNTEAFF
TRBV9,CASSVDDSTGELFF
TRBV20-1,CSASGARELPDTQYF
TRBV20-1,CSAGSPEVWNSPLHF
TRBV4-1,CASSQAASGPPYDTQYF
TRBV28,CASGEPGRSNQPQHF
TRBV7-9,CASGAEIDDLYGYTF
TRBV21-1,CASSKKNRHSGLTQYF
TRBV9,CASSVGTLSFNSYNEQFF
TRBV3-1,CASSQAASGGYEQYF
TRBV4-2,CASSQEGGGANEKLFF
TRBV7-9,CASSLGQGLHTEAFF
TRBV6-1,CASSAVTGAVGETQYF
TRBV5-5,CASSLGGGVFYNEQFF
TRBV11-2,CASSLLSSGEFVETRYF
TRBV3-1,CASSQGQGSYTF
TRBV7-9,CASGGRGYRAYEQYF
TRBV6-1,CASSESRTGGNYGYTF
TRBV3-1,CASSQETGFLNYGYTF
TRBV18,CASSPEGPRETQYF
TRBV7-2,CASSLVVGTGREQYF
TRBV12-3/TRBV12-4,CASRPGSSYEQYF
TRBV7-8,CASSLFGTSGRNTGELFF
TRBV6-1,CASSRGHGGPNSYNEQFF
TRBV7-2,CASSLGPIGEAYEQYF
TRBV7-9,CASSSRGRALVETQYF
TRBV11-3,CASSLQSPPQYF
TRBV5-1,CASSYPDSSYEQYF
TRBV20-1,CSARVDRTGTYGYTF
TRBV2,CASSELARGDTQYF
TRBV7-9,CASSSRLGQETRYF
TRBV11-3,CASSRGGLRTGELFF
TRBV7-2,CASNRGANADTQYF
TRBV11-1,CASSSGTRTLAKNIQYF
TRBV2,CAGGTLNYEQYF
TRBV3-1,CASSQSRAQANQPQHF
TRBV9,CASSTRGAESYNEQFF
TRBV6-1,CASSASGTGQETQYF